The 26 T cell receptor beta chains reported below all come from one sample, sequenced in a study of blood T cells in healthy people across ages. It was with a sample-barcoded 5' primer and a J-beta primer mix that a second PCR of roughly 7 to 12 cycles was run. A single record per CDR3 protein comes from TCRdb applying MiXCR to the 5' RACE reads. The sample lists 750,000 to 950,000 distinct CDR3 sequences; 25% to 35% were seen once. These records were also assigned to another study, of T cells of mothers and their children.

Sequenced: blood. These receptor sequences come from a woman aged 40 to 49 in good health.

The V and J genes are TRBV2 and TRBJ2-1, with a weak D call TRBD2 (6 bases). The CDR3 loop spans 14 amino acids. CDR1 SNHLY and CDR2 FYNNEI come from the germline V gene. Trimming removed 11 bases at V and 9 bases at J, with 23 bases between. The CDR3 protein is CAGLRELGNGEQFF. CDR3 bases: TGTGCCGGGTTGCGGGAATTAGGAAATGGTGAGCAGTTCTTC.

The rearrangement joins TRBV14 to TRBJ2-7; tentative D call: TRBD1 (5 bases). Germline CDR1 reads SGHDN; CDR2 reads FVKESK. V was clipped by 5 bases and J by 3 bases, with 11 bases between them. This CDR3 is 13 amino acids long. The CDR3 region has the DNA TGTGCCAGCAGCGTTGAAAGGGGCTACGAGCAGTACTTC. It yields the protein CASSVERGYEQYF. Supplemented by reference TRBV14 and TRBJ2-7, the full variable domain reads EAGVTQFPSHSVIEKGQTVTLRCDPISGHDNLYWYRRVMGKEIKFLLHFVKESKQDESGMPNNRFLAERTGGTYSTLKVQPAELEDSGVYFCASSVERGYEQYFGPGTRLTVT.

There are a few counts of this clonotype. V and J are TRBV5-1 and TRBJ2-1, with D unclear. Deletions cut 4 bases from V and 5 bases from J, with 16 bases between. The CDR3 totals 15 residues. Germline CDR1 is SGHRS and CDR2 is YFSETQ. The CDR3 DNA follows: TGCGCCAGCAGCCTAGGTCCCACCATGAACAATGAGCAGTTCTTC. Translating it yields CASSLGPTMNNEQFF.

This clonotype was counted a few times. V usage is TRBV25-1 and J usage is TRBJ1-1; the match to TRBD1 covers 8 bases. Germline lookup yields CDR1 MGHDK and CDR2 SYGVNS. CDR3 size: 12 residues. J lost 8 bases, V lost 11 bases, and 10 bases had no gene match. CDR3 in amino acids: CACRGQGGEAFF. The CDR3, as DNA: TGTGCCTGCCGTGGACAGGGAGGGGAAGCTTTCTTT.

This clonotype was picked up many times. The CDR3, as DNA: TGTGCCAGCAGCTTAGCCTCTGCAGGGTTCAACGAGCAGTACTTC. Protein product: CASSLASAGFNEQYF. V is TRBV7-8 and J is TRBJ2-7; TRBD1 might be the D (5 bases). This CDR3 spans 15 amino acids. CDR1 is SGHVS, CDR2 FQNEAQ, per germline. Trimming shortened V by 0 bases and J by 5 bases, and 14 bases separated the two germline ends.

This clonotype was counted ten times or more. The chain combines TRBV6-2 or TRBV6-3 with TRBJ2-7; tentative D call: TRBD1 (5 bases). Germline CDR1 reads MNHEY; CDR2 reads SVGEGT. The length of the CDR3 is 15 residues. V gave up 0 bases and J gave up 2 bases, with 11 bases separating them. In DNA form, the CDR3 reads TGTGCCAGCAGTTACTCGGACAACCCCACCTACGAGCAGTACTTC. This translates into CASSYSDNPTYEQYF.

The rearrangement uses TRBV29-1 and TRBJ2-2; possible D gene TRBD1, 6 bases. Germline loops: CDR1 SQVTM, CDR2 ANQGSEA. V lost 6 bases, J lost 6 bases, and 8 bases lay in between. This CDR3 contains 11 residues. CDR3 nucleotide sequence: TGCAGCGTAACAGGGTCCGGGGAGCTGTTTTTT. This sequence encodes CSVTGSGELFF.

This chain connects TRBV6-1 to TRBJ1-1; D unclear. The CDR3 extends over 14 amino acids. CDR1 is MNHNS, CDR2 SASEGT, per germline. Deletions cut 4 bases from V and 1 base from J, with 10 bases between. Written as DNA, the CDR3 is TGTGCCAGCAGTGGATGGACGGAGAACACTGAAGCTTTCTTT. The encoded protein is CASSGWTENTEAFF.

V gene TRBV7-2 combines with J gene TRBJ2-1; 8 bases align to TRBD1. This CDR3 has 15 amino acids. The V gene end was trimmed by 0 bases and the J gene end by 5 bases; junction bases not matched to a gene: 3. Per germline, CDR1 SGHTA and CDR2 FQGNSA. The CDR3 here is CTSSLASGGHNEQFF. For the CDR3, the DNA is TGTACCAGCAGCTTAGCTTCAGGGGGCCACAATGAGCAGTTCTTC. Filled out from reference TRBV7-2 and TRBJ2-1, the complete variable domain reads GAGVSQSPSNKVTEKGKDVELRCDPISGHTALYWYRQSLGQGLEFLIYFQGNSAPDKSGLPSDRFSAERTGGSVSTLTIQRTQQEDSAVYLCTSSLASGGHNEQFFGPGTRLTVL.

This clonotype was detected ten times or more. J is TRBJ2-3 and V is TRBV5-1; unclear D gene. The CDR3 consists of 13 residues. V was trimmed by 1 base and J by 6 bases, leaving 9 bases between them. Germline V gene sequence: CDR1 SGHRS, CDR2 YFSETQ. Written as DNA, the CDR3 is TGCGCCAGCAGCTTGTTCGAGGTCGATACGCAGTATTTT. Its protein product is CASSLFEVDTQYF.

This clonotype was counted between two and nine times. The chain couples TRBV7-3 to TRBJ2-5; possible D gene TRBD2, 7 bases. V was shortened by 5 bases and J by 4 bases, with 11 bases between the two germline ends. From germline, CDR1 is SGHTA and CDR2 FQGTGA. This CDR3 contains 13 residues. The CDR3 reads CASSRGGLETQYF. CDR3 in DNA: TGTGCCAGCAGCCGCGGGGGCTTAGAGACCCAGTACTTC.

This clonotype has ten or more counts. The chain employs TRBV10-3 and TRBJ1-2, with D possibly TRBD1 on 6 matching bases. The CDR3 has 14 residues. Trimming removed 8 bases at V and 8 bases at J, with 21 bases between. Germline V CDR1 and CDR2: ENHRY, SYGVKD. The CDR3 region has the DNA TGTGCCATCGGGGAAACTACAGGGATAAACGGCTACACCTTC. Its protein is CAIGETTGINGYTF.

This chain links TRBV5-5 with TRBJ1-2; D call uncertain. CDR1 SGHKS and CDR2 YYEKEE come from the germline V gene (reference sequence). The ends were cut back, 4 bases at V and 0 bases at J, with 16 bases in the middle. This CDR3 comprises 16 residues. As DNA, the CDR3 is TGTGCCAGCAGCCTAAGACAACTGCCCTCTAACTATGGCTACACCTTC. This sequence encodes CASSLRQLPSNYGYTF.

This clonotype was seen repeatedly, ten times or more. The CDR3, as DNA: TGCAGTGCTAGAGTGACAGGATATTCCCTGCGGGAAGAGACCCAGTACTTC. Translating it yields CSARVTGYSLREETQYF. The chain links TRBV20-1 to TRBJ2-5; tentative D call: TRBD1 (6 bases). V dropped 1 base and J dropped 3 bases, with 21 bases sitting between them. Germline V lookup: CDR1 DFQATT, CDR2 SNEGSKA (reference sequence). This CDR3 has 17 amino acids.

The chain uses TRBV28 and TRBJ1-1; D is uncertain. The CDR3 has 17 residues. Between the trimmed V and J ends, which lost 6 bases and 2 bases, there was a span of 22 bases. Germline loops: CDR1 MDHEN, CDR2 SYDVKM. The CDR3 loop reads CASRSFLGMHNNTEAFF. The CDR3 DNA follows: TGTGCCAGCAGATCCTTCCTCGGGATGCACAACAACACTGAAGCTTTCTTT.

This chain connects TRBV28 to TRBJ2-1; 9 bases fit TRBD2. The DNA end lines up better with TRBJ2-7; the J call may be wrong. The CDR3 length is 14 residues. Germline CDR1 and CDR2: MDHEN and SYDVKM. The CDR3 sequence is CASSFLAGVLEQYF. For the CDR3, the DNA is TGTGCCAGCAGTTTCTTAGCGGGGGTGCTTGAGCAGTACTTC.

This clonotype was counted many times. The chain carries TRBV20-1 and TRBJ2-1; TRBD1 aligns across 7 bases. V lost 8 bases, J lost 2 bases, and 9 bases stayed unmatched. Germline values: CDR1 DFQATT, CDR2 SNEGSKA (reference sequence). This CDR3 comprises 14 residues. The CDR3 region has the DNA TGCAGTCCCCCGGGTCAGGGGGCCTACAATGAGCAGTTCTTC. Translated: CSPPGQGAYNEQFF.

This clonotype was detected ten times or more. The chain couples TRBV5-1 to TRBJ2-7; D not certain. The CDR3 loop spans 14 amino acids. Looked up from germline, CDR1 is SGHRS and CDR2 is YFSETQ. V was clipped by 1 base and J by 2 bases, with 10 bases between them. The DNA of the CDR3 is TGCGCCAGCAGCTTGCCGTCAGGCACCTACGAGCAGTACTTC. It encodes CASSLPSGTYEQYF.

DNA of the CDR3: TGCGCCAGCAGCCAAGTCTTGGTGGAGGATCAGCCCCAGCATTTT. Translating it yields CASSQVLVEDQPQHF. The chain couples TRBV4-1 to TRBJ1-5; D is uncertain. V lost 1 base and J 5 bases, leaving 12 bases between the germline ends. From germline, CDR1 is MGHRA and CDR2 YSYEKL. The length of the CDR3 is 15 residues.

The CDR3 sequence: CSATGTRSDTQYF. DNA for the CDR3: TGCAGTGCGACTGGGACTAGATCAGATACGCAGTATTTT. The rearrangement joins TRBV20-1 to TRBJ2-3; 8 bases map to TRBD2. This CDR3 comprises 13 residues. V was clipped by 6 bases and J by 4 bases; unmatched bases: 6. The germline V gene has CDR1 DFQATT and CDR2 SNEGSKA (reference sequence).

In its sample, this clonotype was seen many times. Compared with germline, one end of the junction differs, possibly owing to a read error. The chain couples TRBV7-7 to TRBJ2-1; D is unclear. The germline V gene has CDR1 SSHAT and CDR2 FNYEAQ (reference sequence). The CDR3 sequence is 12 residues long. CDR3: CASSLDGREQFF. Written as DNA, the CDR3 is TGTGCTAGCAGCCTCGACGGAAGGGAGCAGTTCTTC.

J is TRBJ1-1 and V is TRBV5-6; 9 nucleotides agree with TRBD1. With V trimmed by 3 bases and J by 0 bases, 9 bases remained unmatched. The CDR3 length is 17 residues. Germline V gene lookup returns CDR1 SGHDT and CDR2 YYEEEE. This CDR3 reads CASSSGTGPPLNTEAFF. The CDR3 DNA reads as TGTGCCAGCAGCTCCGGGACAGGGCCCCCATTGAACACTGAAGCTTTCTTT.

This clonotype was detected a few times. The chain has TRBV29-1 and TRBJ2-7, with 10 bases identical to TRBD1. This CDR3 is built from 13 residues. Germline CDR1 is SQVTM and CDR2 is ANQGSEA. V dropped 7 bases and J dropped 2; count of bases not matched to a gene: 5. DNA of the CDR3: TGCAGCGCGGGGACAGGGGCAACCTACGAGCAGTACTTC. It is translated as CSAGTGATYEQYF.

This clonotype occurred a few times. CDR3 DNA sequence: TGTGCCAGCAGCCAAGAGTTCTTCGGATCACCCCTCCACTTT. It translates to CASSQEFFGSPLHF. The chain uses TRBV14 and TRBJ1-6; D ambiguous. Trimming took 0 bases from V and 10 from J, leaving 10 bases between them. Germline V gene data show CDR1 as SGHDN and CDR2 as FVKESK. This CDR3 spans 14 amino acids.

In this sample, this clonotype turned up a few times. The rearrangement uses TRBV18 and TRBJ2-7; D might be TRBD1 (6 bases). The CDR3 sequence is 15 residues long. CDR1 is KGHSH and CDR2 is LQKENI in the germline V gene. V was trimmed by 2 bases and J by 3 bases, leaving 14 bases between them. CDR3: CASSPNPGARYEQYF. The DNA of the CDR3 is TGTGCCAGCTCACCAAATCCAGGGGCCCGCTACGAGCAGTACTTC. Full variable domain (rest looked up from reference TRBV18 and TRBJ2-7): NAGVMQNPRHLVRRRGQEARLRCSPMKGHSHVYWYRQLPEEGLKFMVYLQKENIIDESGMPKERFSAEFPKEGPSILRIQQVVRGDSAAYFCASSPNPGARYEQYFGPGTRLTVT.

This clonotype was counted between two and nine times. The chain uses TRBV7-9 and TRBJ1-4; a weak D match, TRBD1 (6 bases). Trimming took 5 bases from V and 8 from J, leaving 12 bases between them. This CDR3 comprises 13 residues. In germline, CDR1 is SEHNR, CDR2 FQNEAQ (reference sequence). The CDR3 DNA follows: TGTGCCAGCAGCGGCGGGGGGCTAGAAAAACTGTTTTTT. As protein: CASSGGGLEKLFF.